This TCR beta chain was identified in a study of beta chain features in type 1 diabetes. Study context: Age and gender were similar between patients and healthy donors, as were cell yields.

This clone occurred a few times. Its specificity is unknown. Every donor had blood drawn once into heparin, about 116 mL on average. Regarding the study as a whole: Among type 1 diabetes patients, VDJ junctions had fewer insertions and more deletions. In all four CD4+ subsets, TCRB CDR3 length was significantly, moderately reduced in type 1 diabetes. Still unanswered here is whether HLA type influences TCRB rearrangement.

As every portion of the isolated RNA was reverse transcribed, the sequencing read expressed TCRB transcripts. Method: immunoSEQ multiplex PCR; TCRdb's copy keeps in-frame clones and lacks some. The table has tens of thousands of clones, 40% to 65% seen once. CDR3 size: 17 residues. Between the trimmed V and J ends, which lost 4 bases and 0 bases, there was a span of 16 bases. The germline gives CDR1 SNHLY, CDR2 FYNNEI. The TCR originated in a woman aged 40 to 49 with type 1 diabetes. V is TRBV2 and J is TRBJ2-1, with D possibly TRBD2 on 6 matching bases. Material for sequencing was Tregs from blood. CDR3 region: CASSVRRDGGSYNEQFF. The CDR3, as DNA: TGTGCCAGCAGTGTTCGGCGGGATGGGGGCTCCTACAATGAGCAGTTCTTC.